These 18 T cell receptor beta chains originate from one sample sequenced in a study of blood T cell repertoires in COVID-19. Sequenced by immunoSEQ multiplex PCR; TCRdb stores in-frame clones only, minus some. There are 40,000 to 45,000 clones in the sample; about nine tenths occur only once, and roughly a fifth lies in the top ten. The sequencing input was peripheral blood. The origin of the receptors is a man in his fifties with active COVID-19.

The gene calls are TRBV29-1 and TRBJ2-1; 9 positions match TRBD2. The CDR3 extends over 14 amino acids. V shed 4 bases, J shed 3 bases, and the junction held 4 bases outside the gene matches. Germline CDR1 is SQVTM and CDR2 is ANQGSEA. The CDR3 DNA follows: TGCAGCGTTGCGCGGACTAGCGTCTACAATGAGCAGTTCTTC. It specifies CSVARTSVYNEQFF.

The chain joins TRBV10-3 to TRBJ2-1; 9 bases fit TRBD2. Looked up from germline, CDR1 is ENHRY and CDR2 is SYGVKD. The CDR3 runs to 15 residues. The junction had 8 bases not matched to a gene; V was cut back by 6 bases and J by 5 bases. Here the CDR3 DNA reads TGTGCCATCAGCGCAAGACTAGCGGAAAACAATGAGCAGTTCTTC. Encoded protein: CAISARLAENNEQFF.

The chain employs TRBV12-3 or TRBV12-4 and TRBJ2-7; no reliable D call. Trimming took 3 bases from V and 6 from J, leaving 6 bases between them. The CDR3 consists of 11 residues. CDR3 in DNA: TGTGCCAGCAGTTTCCTGAGCGAGCAGTACTTC. Protein sequence: CASSFLSEQYF.

This chain joins TRBV6-5 and TRBJ2-5; D is perhaps TRBD1 (5 bases). V lost 7 bases and J lost 1, with 10 bases in between. Germline V gene lookup returns CDR1 MNHEY and CDR2 SVGAGI. The CDR3 totals 13 residues. CDR3 nucleotide sequence: TGTGCCAGCACCCAGGGCGTCCAAGAGACCCAGTACTTC. It translates to CASTQGVQETQYF.

The chain couples TRBV27 to TRBJ1-2; 8 positions match TRBD1. CDR1 is MNHEY and CDR2 is SMNVEV in the germline V gene (reference sequence). J gave up 5 bases and V 8 bases, and 4 bases lay outside the gene matches. CDR3 length: 12 residues. The DNA of the CDR3 is TGTGCCAGCGGACAGGGCGCATATGGCTACACCTTC. It specifies CASGQGAYGYTF.

V and J are TRBV4-3 and TRBJ1-2; TRBD1 agrees at 10 bases. Trimming took 4 bases from V and 5 from J; bases not matched to a gene: 7. The CDR3 consists of 15 residues. The germline V gene has CDR1 LGHNA and CDR2 YSLEER. CDR3 nucleotides: TGCGCCAGCAGCCTGGGACAGGGGAAATTTTATGGCTACACCTTC. Translated, it gives CASSLGQGKFYGYTF.

The chain combines TRBV5-6 with TRBJ2-7; D call uncertain. The CDR3 is made up of 14 amino acids. Germline assignment: CDR1 SGHDT and CDR2 YYEEEE. V gave up 0 bases and J gave up 2 bases, with 9 bases separating them. The CDR3 region has the DNA TGTGCCAGCAGCTTGGGGCAGGCCACCTACGAGCAGTACTTC. Protein sequence: CASSLGQATYEQYF.

The chain joins TRBV6-5 to TRBJ2-1, with D tentatively TRBD2 (5 bases). Germline V lookup: CDR1 MNHEY, CDR2 SVGAGI. This CDR3 is built from 15 residues. The ends were cut back, 2 bases at V and 4 bases at J, with 12 bases in the middle. CDR3 nucleotides: TGTGCCAGCAGTTACGTAGCGATACCATACAATGAGCAGTTCTTC. This encodes CASSYVAIPYNEQFF.

The chain couples TRBV6-5 to TRBJ2-7; weak D call: TRBD1 (6 bases). CDR1 MNHEY and CDR2 SVGAGI come from the germline V gene. This CDR3 has 13 residues. The V end was cut by 8 bases, the J end by 3 bases, with 14 bases between. The CDR3 spells CASQGHSGYEQYF. As DNA, the CDR3 is TGTGCCAGCCAGGGACACTCCGGCTACGAGCAGTACTTC.

J is TRBJ2-7 and V is TRBV19; tentative D call: TRBD2 (6 bases). This CDR3 comprises 13 residues. CDR1 and CDR2 (germline): LNHDA, SQIVND (reference sequence). The V end lost 7 bases, the J end lost 4 bases, and 14 bases lay between the germline ends. The CDR3 reads CASKPGGNYEQYF. DNA of the CDR3: TGTGCCAGTAAGCCTGGCGGGAATTACGAGCAGTACTTC.

This rearrangement joins TRBV6-6 to TRBJ2-4, with TRBD1 identical over 9 bases. CDR3 length: 13 residues. V shed 8 bases, J shed 5 bases, and the junction held 4 bases outside the gene matches. Germline V gives CDR1 MNHNY, CDR2 SVGAGI (reference sequence). In DNA form, the CDR3 reads TGTGCCAGCGGGACAGGGAGCCAAAACATTCAGTACTTC. Its translation: CASGTGSQNIQYF.

The J gene is TRBJ2-1, the V gene TRBV5-4; no clear D gene. With 2 bases removed from V and 2 bases from J, the gap between germline ends came to 20 bases. The germline CDR1 and CDR2 sequences are SGHNT and YYREEE (reference sequence). The CDR3 loop spans 18 amino acids. In DNA form, the CDR3 reads TGTGCCAGCAGCTTCAATAACGCTTACTTAGTGGCCTACAATGAGCAGTTCTTC. It translates to CASSFNNAYLVAYNEQFF.

On this clone: A read error may produce the germline difference seen at one junction end. The V and J genes are TRBV11-3 and TRBJ2-6; D may be TRBD2 (6 bases). Germline CDR1 reads SGHNT; CDR2 reads YENEEA. The CDR3 extends over 15 amino acids. DNA of the CDR3: TGTGCCAGCAGCCCCCGGGACTCTGCGGCCAACGTCCTGACTTTC. Its protein product is CASSPRDSAANVLTF.

The chain is built from TRBV27 and TRBJ2-1, with 9 positions matching TRBD1. CDR3 length equals 15 residues. Unmatched junction bases numbered 8, after V lost 8 bases and J lost 3 bases. CDR1 and CDR2 (germline): MNHEY, SMNVEV (reference sequence). The CDR3 reads CASQPGQGLYNEQFF. CDR3 nucleotide sequence: TGTGCCAGCCAACCGGGACAGGGACTCTACAATGAGCAGTTCTTC.

V gene TRBV3-1 (or the pseudogene TRBV3-2) combines with J gene TRBJ2-2; D perhaps matches TRBD2 (5 bases). The CDR3 sequence is 15 residues long. CDR1 is LGHDT, CDR2 YNNKEL, per germline (reference sequence). The V gene lost 1 base and the J gene lost 1 base, with 7 bases spanning the gap. The CDR3 reads CASSQVRGNTGELFF. CDR3 in DNA: TGTGCCAGCAGCCAAGTCCGGGGGAACACCGGGGAGCTGTTTTTT.

The sample holds one count of this clone. The chain couples TRBV7-9 to TRBJ2-7; perhaps TRBD2 as D (6 bases). V lost 0 bases to trimming and J lost 4 bases, with 10 bases between them. The CDR3 extends over 14 amino acids. Germline CDR1 is SEHNR and CDR2 is FQNEAQ (reference sequence). CDR3 loop: CASSLAAGGYEQYF. The CDR3 region has the DNA TGTGCCAGCAGCTTAGCTGCCGGGGGATACGAGCAGTACTTC.

This clone was seen a handful of times. Written as DNA, the CDR3 is TGTGCCAGCAATGGGGGGGTCTATGGCTACACCTTC. Translated: CASNGGVYGYTF. The chain has TRBV2 and TRBJ1-2, with D perhaps TRBD1 (5 bases). The CDR3 has 12 amino acids. The V end was cut by 7 bases, the J end by 4 bases, with 10 bases between. Germline CDR1 reads SNHLY; CDR2 reads FYNNEI.

This chain links TRBV18 with TRBJ1-4; perhaps TRBD1 as D (5 bases). CDR1 and CDR2 from the germline V gene are KGHSH and LQKENI. With 2 bases removed from V and 9 bases from J, the gap between germline ends came to 16 bases. The CDR3 sequence is 15 residues long. The DNA of the CDR3 is TGTGCCAGCTCACCAGTAGACCGGGGCGGGAAAAAACTGTTTTTT. As protein: CASSPVDRGGKKLFF.